Listed below are T cell receptor beta chains from one sample, sequenced in a study of glioma-infiltrating T cells. MiXCR, applied by TCRdb to the multiplex PCR reads, yields one record per CDR3 protein. The sample consists of about 130,000 distinct CDR3 sequences, more than 20% of them appearing once. The material sequenced was glioma tissue, nonneoplastic brain tissue, or PBMCs (not recorded which). The receptors stem from a human donor with low-grade glioma or glioblastoma, undergoing nonglioma brain surgery, or in good health (not recorded which). Each CDR3 is given with its conserved first and last residue. D genes are given only for firm matches. The listing skips clone size in some rows; elsewhere it reads once, few, many or a size class.

d_call	v_call	j_call	clone_size	cdr3_nt	cdr3_aa
-	TRBV7-3	TRBJ2-3	few	TGTGCCAGCAGCTTAGGCGGGGCTATAGATACGCAGTATTTT	CASSLGGAIDTQYF
TRBD2	TRBV24-1	TRBJ2-1	few	TGTGCCACCAGTGATTCACTAGCGGGGGAGGAAGAGCAGTTCTTC	CATSDSLAGEEEQFF
-	TRBV14	TRBJ1-3	few	TGTGCCAGCAGCCAGCACTCTGGAAACACCATATATTTT	CASSQHSGNTIYF
-	TRBV7-9	TRBJ2-5	few	TGTGCCAGCAGCCAGGGGGGACGGGAGACCCAGTACTTC	CASSQGGRETQYF
TRBD1	TRBV2	TRBJ1-2	few	TGTGCCAGCAACAGACAGGGGGCGGTCGGCTACACCTTC	CASNRQGAVGYTF
-	TRBV28	TRBJ1-6	-	TGTGCCAGCAGTTTTCAGGGGTATAATTCACCCCTCCACTTT	CASSFQGYNSPLHF
TRBD1	TRBV4-1	TRBJ2-5	-	TGCGCCAGCAGCCAAGGCCGGGACAGGGCTGAGACCCAGTACTTC	CASSQGRDRAETQYF
-	TRBV20-1	TRBJ2-5	-	TGCAGTGCTCCCGGGGGTGGGGCGGGGCTCCAAGGGACCCAGTACTTC	CSAPGGGAGLQGTQYF
-	TRBV3-1	TRBJ1-1	few	TGTGCCAGCAGGCCCACGGATGCAGCTGAAGCTTTCTTT	CASRPTDAAEAFF
-	TRBV24-1	TRBJ1-2	few	TGTGCCACCAGTGATCGGACGGCGGGGGACTATGGCTACACCTTC	CATSDRTAGDYGYTF
TRBD1	TRBV7-3	TRBJ2-5	few	TGTGCCAGCAGCTCCGGGACAGAGGGGCCCCAGTACTTC	CASSSGTEGPQYF
TRBD2	TRBV6-1	TRBJ2-1	many	TGTGCCAGCCGGGGGGGCGCAGTGCTCCATGAGCAGTTCTTC	CASRGGAVLHEQFF